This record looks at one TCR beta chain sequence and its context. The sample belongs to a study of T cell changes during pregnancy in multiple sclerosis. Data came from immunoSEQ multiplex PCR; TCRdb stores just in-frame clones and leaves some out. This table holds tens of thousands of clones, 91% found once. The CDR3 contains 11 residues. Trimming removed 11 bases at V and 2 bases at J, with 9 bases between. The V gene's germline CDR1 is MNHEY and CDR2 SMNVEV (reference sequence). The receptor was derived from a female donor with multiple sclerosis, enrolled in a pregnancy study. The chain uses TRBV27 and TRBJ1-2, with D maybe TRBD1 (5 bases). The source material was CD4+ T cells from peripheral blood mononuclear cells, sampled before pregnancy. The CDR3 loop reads CAAGPNYGYTF. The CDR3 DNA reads TGTGCCGCGGGACCAAACTATGGCTACACCTTC.